A selection of T cell receptor beta chains follows, all from one sample in a study of CD8+CD57+ T cells in acquired aplastic anemia. A single record per CDR3 protein comes from TCRdb applying MiXCR to the reads. The table records around 170,000 distinct CDR3 sequences, about half of them present only once. Sequences were obtained from sorted CD4+, CD8+, or CD8+CD57+ T cells (not recorded which) from PBMCs. These receptors were taken from a human donor with aplastic anemia. Each CDR3 is given with its conserved first and last residue. The D gene is left open where the match is weak. Rows give clone size only sometimes, using once, few, many, or a class for an expanded clone.

.,many,TRBV29-1,TRBJ2-3,CSATPQRLWQTDTQYF,TGCAGCGCCACGCCCCAACGACTTTGGCAAACAGATACGCAGTATTTT
.,once,TRBV25-1,TRBJ2-6,CASSLSPANVLTF,TGTGCCAGCAGTTTATCCCCGGCCAACGTCCTGACTTTC
.,.,TRBV9,TRBJ2-5,CASSVGASPAQETQYF,TGTGCCAGCAGCGTTGGGGCTAGCCCTGCTCAAGAGACCCAGTACTTC
.,many,TRBV20-1,TRBJ1-1,CSAAEGGRSTEAFF,TGCAGTGCTGCTGAGGGGGGGCGGAGCACTGAAGCTTTCTTT
TRBD1,.,TRBV24-1,TRBJ2-1,CATSDLRDRGSINEQFF,TGTGCCACCAGTGATTTGCGGGACAGGGGTTCCATCAATGAGCAGTTCTTC
.,few,TRBV25-1,TRBJ2-7,CASSGRAHTDEQYF,TGTGCCAGCAGTGGGAGGGCCCATACGGACGAGCAGTACTTC
TRBD1,.,TRBV10-1,TRBJ1-3,CASSAGGSGNTIYF,TGCGCCAGCAGTGCAGGGGGCTCTGGAAACACCATATATTTT
.,few,TRBV27,TRBJ2-3,CASSPRWGTDTQYF,TGTGCCAGCAGTCCCCGTTGGGGCACAGATACGCAGTATTTT
.,few,TRBV29-1,TRBJ1-1,CSVVLGGTANTEAFF,TGCAGCGTTGTGCTGGGGGGTACAGCGAACACTGAAGCTTTCTTT
.,.,TRBV20-1,TRBJ2-5,CSAVLQTQYF,TGCAGTGCAGTACTACAGACCCAGTACTTC
TRBD1,few,TRBV3-1,TRBJ1-3,CASSRPDRVGNTIYF,TGTGCCAGCAGCCGACCGGACAGGGTCGGAAACACCATATATTTT
TRBD2,.,TRBV4-1,TRBJ2-1,CASSQDRLAGSSYNEQFF,TGCGCCAGCAGCCAAGATCGGCTAGCGGGGAGCTCCTACAATGAGCAGTTCTTC
TRBD2,many,TRBV3-1,TRBJ2-7,CASSRSGDSYEQYF,TGTGCCAGCAGCCGTAGCGGGGACTCCTACGAGCAGTACTTC
.,many,TRBV7-2,TRBJ2-1,CASSLSYEQFF,TGTGCCAGCAGCTTAAGCTATGAGCAGTTCTTC